Sequencing of this T cell receptor (beta chain) was carried out in a study of T cells in Graves' hyperthyroidism and ophthalmopathy. Turning to the study itself: Sampling of peripheral blood happened at initial diagnosis, prior to any treatment. Study-wide results and limits: Researchers report that a 13 V-J model separated ophthalmopathy from stable hyperthyroidism. Clonotypes that were expanded in thyroid above 0.001 mostly appeared in blood too.

This clonotype was seen repeatedly, ten times or more. Its antigen remains unidentified. The CDR3 has 11 residues. V lost 3 bases to trimming and J lost 2 bases, with 2 bases between them. TCR beta CDR3 regions were amplified from RNA. First-round RT-PCR of the TCR CDR3 relied on the HTBI primer set. MiXCR, applied by TCRdb to the multiplex PCR reads, yields one record per CDR3 protein. The sample carries some 500,000 distinct CDR3 sequences, around 14% recorded once. Sequencing used blood. The chain uses TRBV12-3 or TRBV12-4 and TRBJ2-7; no reliable D call. This sequence was found in a woman aged 18-30 years with Graves' hyperthyroidism. CDR3 coding DNA: TGTGCCAGCAGTTTTGCCTACGAGCAGTACTTC. This sequence encodes CASSFAYEQYF.